Listed here are 29 T cell receptor beta chains from one sample, sequenced in a study of blood T cell repertoires in COVID-19 (dated by TCRdb to about 2020). Libraries came from the immunoSEQ multiplex PCR assay. TCRdb provides this immuneACCESS table in a form limited to in-frame rearrangements. Some clones are lacking; in checked studies, under half of them reflect an unresolved V gene, and why the rest are absent is not known. Within this sample are about 160,000 clones, with roughly 80% of them counted one time only. Roughly 8.3% of the sample lies in the top ten. Input material: peripheral blood. The receptors shown here come from a man between 60 and 70 years old with acute or convalescent COVID-19.

This clone was seen a single time. CDR3: CASSPAGLDVNTQYF. The CDR3 DNA is TGCGCCAGCAGCCCGGCGGGACTTGACGTCAATACGCAGTATTTT. The chain recombines TRBV4-1 with TRBJ2-3, with a weak D call TRBD2 (6 bases). Trimming stripped 4 bases from V and 7 bases from J, with 18 bases between. The CDR3 contains 15 residues. From germline, CDR1 is MGHRA and CDR2 YSYEKL.

This clone was picked up one time. V and J are TRBV5-8 and TRBJ1-6; no definite D call. CDR3 size: 15 residues. V was shortened by 2 bases and J by 7 bases, with 13 bases between the two germline ends. Per germline, CDR1 SGHTS and CDR2 YDEGEE. CDR3 amino acids: CASSFPNAANSPLHF. The CDR3 DNA follows: TGTGCCAGCAGCTTTCCAAACGCAGCGAATTCACCCCTCCACTTT.

This chain connects TRBV10-3 to TRBJ2-3, with TRBD2 as a possible D gene (5 bases). This CDR3 has 15 amino acids. The V and J ends lost 5 bases and 4 bases respectively, with 16 bases between them. Per the germline V gene, CDR1 is ENHRY and CDR2 is SYGVKD. CDR3 amino acids: CAISKALTEADTQYF. CDR3 nucleotides: TGTGCCATCAGTAAAGCCCTCACGGAGGCAGATACGCAGTATTTT.

This rearrangement joins TRBV5-6 to TRBJ1-1, with 9 bases lining up with TRBD1. The CDR3 has 12 amino acids. V trimming: 2 bases; J trimming: 10 bases; junction bases outside the gene matches: 3. From germline, CDR1 is SGHDT and CDR2 YYEEEE. The CDR3 sequence is CASSLPQGAAFF. For the CDR3, the DNA is TGTGCCAGCAGCTTACCACAGGGGGCAGCTTTCTTT.

This chain uses TRBV18 with TRBJ2-1; TRBD1 agrees at 9 bases. Germline CDR1 is KGHSH and CDR2 is LQKENI. The CDR3 spans 15 residues. Trimming cost V 4 bases and J 6 bases; bases outside gene matches: 7. CDR3: CASSQQGAAGNEQFF. DNA of the CDR3: TGTGCCAGCTCACAACAGGGGGCGGCCGGCAATGAGCAGTTCTTC.

Only a few counts were recorded for this clone. V gene TRBV9 combines with J gene TRBJ1-1, with D maybe TRBD1 (6 bases). The CDR3 extends over 15 amino acids. V was pared by 7 bases and J by 0 bases, with 16 bases between. Germline CDR1 reads SGDLS; CDR2 reads YYNGEE. The CDR3 protein is CASAQGSIVNTEAFF. For the CDR3, the DNA is TGTGCCAGCGCACAGGGTTCTATAGTGAACACTGAAGCTTTCTTT.

V gene TRBV4-1 combines with J gene TRBJ2-7; 9 nucleotides align to TRBD2. CDR1 is MGHRA, CDR2 YSYEKL, per germline. The ends lost 2 bases at V and 3 bases at J; junction bases unmatched: 5. This CDR3 is built from 15 residues. The CDR3 here is CASSQYLAGRYEQYF. CDR3 DNA sequence: TGCGCCAGCAGCCAATACCTAGCGGGGCGCTACGAGCAGTACTTC.

The CDR3 sequence: CASSLGQGYQETQYF. CDR3 coding DNA: TGTGCCAGCAGCTTAGGGCAGGGGTACCAAGAGACCCAGTACTTC. This chain joins TRBV7-8 and TRBJ2-5; tentatively, D is TRBD1 (6 bases). The ends were cut back, 1 base at V and 0 bases at J, with 9 bases in the middle. The CDR3 is made up of 15 amino acids. Germline V CDR1 and CDR2: SGHVS, FQNEAQ.

This clone was found a few times. The CDR3 is CASSYRPDGMNTEAFF. The CDR3 DNA reads TGTGCCAGCAGCTATCGCCCGGACGGGATGAACACTGAAGCTTTCTTT. The chain employs TRBV14 and TRBJ1-1; D gene unclear. Per germline, CDR1 SGHDN and CDR2 FVKESK. CDR3 length equals 16 residues. V shed 5 bases and J shed 0 bases, with 16 bases lying between them. The full variable domain, rest sourced from reference TRBV14 and TRBJ1-1, is EAGVTQFPSHSVIEKGQTVTLRCDPISGHDNLYWYRRVMGKEIKFLLHFVKESKQDESGMPNNRFLAERTGGTYSTLKVQPAELEDSGVYFCASSYRPDGMNTEAFFGQGTRLTVV.

The J gene is TRBJ2-1, the V gene TRBV19; 11 bases line up with TRBD1. Looked up from germline, CDR1 is LNHDA and CDR2 is SQIVND (reference sequence). Germline trimming cut 7 bases from V and 3 bases from J; bases unmatched to any gene: 5. The CDR3 is made up of 15 amino acids. This CDR3 reads CASNPGTGGYNEQFF. CDR3 DNA: TGTGCCAGTAACCCCGGGACAGGGGGCTACAATGAGCAGTTCTTC.

J is TRBJ1-2 and V is TRBV28, with TRBD1 identical over 9 bases. The germline gives CDR1 MDHEN, CDR2 SYDVKM. The CDR3 is 14 residues long. The junction had 6 bases not matched to a gene; V was cut back by 6 bases and J by 4 bases. CDR3 DNA sequence: TGTGCCAGCAGCTACAGGGGGCGTAGCTATGGCTACACCTTC. This sequence encodes CASSYRGRSYGYTF.

This clone was seen only once. The chain combines TRBV7-2 with TRBJ1-2; the match to TRBD1 covers 7 bases. The CDR3 length is 17 residues. Germline V gene sequence: CDR1 SGHTA, CDR2 FQGNSA. V lost 5 bases to trimming and J lost 3 bases; unmatched junction nucleotides: 15. CDR3 nucleotides: TGTGCCAGCAGCCCAGACCTCGGCCGACAGGGACACTATGGCTACACCTTC. Its translation is CASSPDLGRQGHYGYTF.

The V and J genes are TRBV24-1 and TRBJ1-4; D gene ambiguous. Trimming took 3 bases from V and 3 from J, leaving 10 bases between them. The CDR3 is made up of 15 amino acids. The germline CDR1 and CDR2 sequences are KGHDR and SFDVKD. The CDR3 bases are TGTGCCACCAGTGATAGTCGGGATGCTAATGAAAAACTGTTTTTT. This gives the protein CATSDSRDANEKLFF.

This chain joins TRBV24-1 and TRBJ2-2; perhaps TRBD1 as D (5 bases). This CDR3 has 17 amino acids. V was cut by 1 base and J by 5 bases, with 16 bases left in between. Germline V gene lookup returns CDR1 KGHDR and CDR2 SFDVKD. This chain's CDR3 is CATSDLGQGSKTGELFF. DNA for the CDR3: TGTGCCACCAGTGATTTAGGCCAGGGAAGCAAGACCGGGGAGCTGTTTTTT.

The chain is built from TRBV10-3 and TRBJ2-7, with 9 bases that match TRBD1. CDR3 length equals 16 residues. Germline V CDR1 and CDR2: ENHRY, SYGVKD. J lost 3 bases, V lost 0 bases, and 6 bases had no gene match. This chain's CDR3 is CAISESGTGNFYEQYF. The CDR3 DNA sequence: TGTGCCATCAGTGAGTCGGGGACAGGGAATTTCTACGAGCAGTACTTC.

The V and J genes are TRBV12-3 or TRBV12-4 and TRBJ2-5, with 7 bases identical to TRBD2. The CDR3 is made up of 11 amino acids. V lost 7 bases to trimming and J lost 4 bases; unmatched junction nucleotides: 0. The CDR3 DNA is TGTGCCAGCACGGGAGGAGAGACCCAGTACTTC. Translation: CASTGGETQYF.

The chain is built from TRBV6-2 or TRBV6-3 and TRBJ1-5; 9 positions agree with TRBD1. Germline assignment: CDR1 MNHEY and CDR2 SVGEGT. Trimming at V came to 2 bases and at J to 5 bases, leaving 13 bases not matched to a gene. This CDR3 region has 18 residues. The CDR3 sequence: CASSYAEQGASFYQPQHF. Written as DNA, the CDR3 is TGTGCCAGCAGTTACGCAGAACAGGGGGCGAGCTTCTATCAGCCCCAGCATTTT.

The V call is TRBV5-1, the J call TRBJ2-3; D not resolved. V was trimmed by 1 base and J by 3 bases, leaving 3 bases between them. Per germline, CDR1 SGHRS and CDR2 YFSETQ. The CDR3 spans 12 residues. The CDR3 bases are TGCGCCAGCAGCTTGCGTACAGATACGCAGTATTTT. This translates into CASSLRTDTQYF.

The CDR3 DNA is TGTGCCAGCAGCCGGACAAGGGCCGGGGAGCTGTTTTTT. Encoded protein: CASSRTRAGELFF. J is TRBJ2-2 and V is TRBV5-6; tentative D call: TRBD1 (5 bases). This CDR3 contains 13 residues. The V gene's germline CDR1 is SGHDT and CDR2 YYEEEE. Trimming stripped 4 bases from V and 6 bases from J, with 10 bases between.

This rearrangement joins TRBV28 to TRBJ1-1; a possible D gene is TRBD1 (5 bases). The germline V and J ends were trimmed by 2 bases and 5 bases, with 27 bases remaining between them. The V gene's germline CDR1 is MDHEN and CDR2 SYDVKM. The CDR3 covers 19 residues. The chain's CDR3 is CASSLSKLYARGTYTEAFF. CDR3 DNA: TGTGCCAGCAGTTTAAGTAAATTGTACGCTCGGGGGACTTATACTGAAGCTTTCTTT.

The chain employs TRBV29-1 and TRBJ1-5; 7 positions match TRBD1. The V segment lost 6 bases and the J segment 2 bases; nucleotides outside the gene matches: 4. This CDR3 contains 13 residues. Germline V gene data show CDR1 as SQVTM and CDR2 as ANQGSEA. The CDR3 spells CSVYTGGNQPQHF. CDR3 DNA sequence: TGCAGCGTCTACACAGGGGGCAATCAGCCCCAGCATTTT.

This clone was recorded only once. J is TRBJ2-7 and V is TRBV6-2 or TRBV6-3; TRBD2 aligns across 11 bases. CDR3 length: 16 amino acids. Germline lookup yields CDR1 MNHEY and CDR2 SVGEGT. The junction had 5 bases not matched to a gene; V was cut back by 2 bases and J by 2 bases. The CDR3 here is CASSYDGTSGTYEQYF. In DNA form, the CDR3 reads TGTGCCAGCAGTTACGATGGGACTAGCGGAACCTACGAGCAGTACTTC.

This rearrangement joins TRBV7-2 to TRBJ1-4; 9 bases agree with TRBD1. Germline V gene lookup returns CDR1 SGHTA and CDR2 FQGNSA. The CDR3 runs to 14 residues. The V gene end was trimmed by 4 bases and the J gene end by 6 bases; junction bases not matched to a gene: 3. CDR3 in DNA: TGTGCCAGCAGCTGGGACAGGGATGATGAAAAACTGTTTTTT. Its translation is CASSWDRDDEKLFF.

The rearrangement uses TRBV7-3 and TRBJ2-3; the match to TRBD2 covers 10 bases. Germline CDR1 is SGHTA and CDR2 is FQGTGA. This CDR3 has 17 amino acids. V lost 4 bases and J lost 5; bases outside the gene matches: 12. Here the CDR3 reads CASSSLAGGLKGDTQYF. In DNA form, the CDR3 reads TGTGCCAGCAGCTCCTTAGCGGGGGGTCTAAAGGGAGATACGCAGTATTTT. Full variable domain (missing parts from reference TRBV7-3 and TRBJ2-3): GAGVSQTPSNKVTEKGKYVELRCDPISGHTALYWYRQSLGQGPEFLIYFQGTGAADDSGLPNDRFFAVRPEGSVSTLKIQRTERGDSAVYLCASSSLAGGLKGDTQYFGPGTRLTVL.

This sequence joins TRBV29-1 and TRBJ1-3; D not resolved. The germline CDR1 and CDR2 sequences are SQVTM and ANQGSEA. Trimming removed 4 bases at V and 0 bases at J, with 7 bases between. The CDR3 contains 13 residues. Written as DNA, the CDR3 is TGCAGCGTTGTCGGCGGCTCTGGAAACACCATATATTTT. This sequence encodes CSVVGGSGNTIYF.

J is TRBJ1-2 and V is TRBV6-1; D remains unclear. The germline V gene has CDR1 MNHNS and CDR2 SASEGT. The CDR3 sequence is 14 residues long. Trimming stripped 0 bases from V and 0 bases from J, with 5 bases between. CDR3 bases: TGTGCCAGCAGTGAAGCCCAGACTAACTATGGCTACACCTTC. Its translation is CASSEAQTNYGYTF.

The chain employs TRBV6-4 and TRBJ2-7; no firm D call. CDR1 MRHNA and CDR2 SNTAGT come from the germline V gene. V lost 4 bases and J lost 6, with 13 bases in between. This CDR3 is built from 13 residues. The CDR3 spells CASSVAERSEQYF. The CDR3 nucleotides read TGTGCCAGCAGTGTGGCGGAAAGAAGCGAGCAGTACTTC.

The J gene is TRBJ1-5, the V gene TRBV6-5; 8 bases agree with TRBD1. The V and J ends lost 6 bases and 5 bases, in that order; junction bases with no gene match: 6. The germline V gene has CDR1 MNHEY and CDR2 SVGAGI. This CDR3 region has 14 residues. The CDR3 nucleotides read TGTGCCAGCAGCCGAGGACAGGGCGATCAGCCCCAGCATTTT. It yields the protein CASSRGQGDQPQHF.

This clone rates as medium-sized. The rearrangement joins TRBV29-1 to TRBJ1-1; TRBD1 is a possible D gene (5 bases). The CDR3 sequence is 12 residues long. Germline CDR1 SQVTM, CDR2 ANQGSEA. The germline V and J ends were trimmed by 7 bases and 1 base, with 10 bases remaining between them. CDR3 region: CSDRDSNTEAFF. CDR3 nucleotide sequence: TGCAGCGACCGGGACTCGAACACTGAAGCTTTCTTT.